This T cell receptor (beta chain) was identified in a study of T cells in Graves' hyperthyroidism and ophthalmopathy. This clonotype occurred a few times. Its antigen is not identified. Notes on the study in general: Model predictions of ophthalmopathy came a median approximately 6 months before onset.

Patients were excluded because of uncontrolled infection, other autoimmune disease, pregnancy or lactation. PBMCs were sourced from roughly 9.7 ml fresh peripheral blood. Losses at the gene ends were 2 bases for V and 3 bases for J; bases not matched to a gene: 9. Germline CDR1 reads SGHRS; CDR2 reads YFSETQ. This CDR3 is 17 amino acids long. From RNA transcripts, TCR beta CDR3 regions were amplified. During a first-round RT-PCR of the TCR CDR3, the HTBI primer set was used. TCRdb fed the multiplex PCR reads into MiXCR, producing one record per CDR3 protein. This sample has 500,000 to 750,000 distinct CDR3 sequences, with around 14% found just once.

The source is a woman younger than 30 with Graves' ophthalmopathy. Sample: blood. V is TRBV5-1 and J is TRBJ2-3; 10 bases fit TRBD2. CDR3 in DNA: TGCGCCAGCAGCTTTCGTAGCGGGAGGCGGGGGACAGATACGCAGTATTTT. Translated: CASSFRSGRRGTDTQYF. Drawing the rest from reference TRBV5-1 and TRBJ2-3, the complete variable domain is KAGVTQTPRYLIKTRGQQVTLSCSPISGHRSVSWYQQTPGQGLQFLFEYFSETQRNKGNFPGRFSGRQFSNSRSEMNVSTLELGDSALYLCASSFRSGRRGTDTQYFGPGTRLTVL.